The clone carrying this T cell receptor beta chain was recorded at least ten times. Its antigen remains unknown. Germline V lookup: CDR1 MDHEN, CDR2 SYDVKM. The CDR3 extends over 14 amino acids. With V trimmed by 6 bases and J by 2 bases, 5 bases remained unmatched. Hyperthyroidism, newly diagnosed and lasting under 2 months, affected patients aged 18 to 65. Exclusion followed for patients with uncontrolled infection, other autoimmune disease, pregnancy or lactation. Regions amplified from RNA transcripts were the TCR beta CDR3 regions. The HTBI primer set was used in a first-round RT-PCR of the TCR CDR3. In TCRdb, the multiplex PCR reads were re-called with MiXCR into one record per CDR3 protein. The data hold over 650,000 distinct CDR3 sequences, with around 17% observed a single time. The source of the sample is a study of T cells in Graves' hyperthyroidism and ophthalmopathy. Overall study results and limits: Ophthalmopathy and stable hyperthyroidism were told apart by a 13 V-J model.

The receptor was isolated from a man between 18 and 29 years old with Graves' hyperthyroidism. The V call is TRBV28, the J call TRBJ2-7, with TRBD1 matching over 9 bases. The sample taken for sequencing was blood. CDR3 protein: CASRGTGPPYEQYF. The DNA of the CDR3 is TGTGCCAGCAGGGGGACAGGGCCCCCCTACGAGCAGTACTTC. Full variable domain (rest looked up from reference TRBV28 and TRBJ2-7): DVKVTQSSRYLVKRTGEKVFLECVQDMDHENMFWYRQDPGLGLRLIYFSYDVKMKEKGDIPEGYSVSREKKERFSLILESASTNQTSMYLCASRGTGPPYEQYFGPGTRLTVT.